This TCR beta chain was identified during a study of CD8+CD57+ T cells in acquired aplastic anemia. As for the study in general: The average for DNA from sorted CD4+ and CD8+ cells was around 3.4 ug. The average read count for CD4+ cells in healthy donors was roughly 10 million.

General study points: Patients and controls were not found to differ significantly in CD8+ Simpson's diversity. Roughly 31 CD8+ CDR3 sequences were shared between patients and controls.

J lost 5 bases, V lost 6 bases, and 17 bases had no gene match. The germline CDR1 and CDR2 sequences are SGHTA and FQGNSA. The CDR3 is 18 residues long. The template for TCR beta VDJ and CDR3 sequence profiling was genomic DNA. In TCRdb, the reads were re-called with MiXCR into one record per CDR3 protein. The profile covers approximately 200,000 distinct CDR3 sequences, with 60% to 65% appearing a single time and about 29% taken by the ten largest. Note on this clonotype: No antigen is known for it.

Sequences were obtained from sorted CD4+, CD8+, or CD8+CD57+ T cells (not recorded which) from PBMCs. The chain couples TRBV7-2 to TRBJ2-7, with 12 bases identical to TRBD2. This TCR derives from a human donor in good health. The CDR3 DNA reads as TGTGCCAGCAGTGCAGCCTCTAGCGGGGGGGCCAATCCCCACGAGCAGTACTTC. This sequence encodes CASSAASSGGANPHEQYF.